A single sample is the source of the 29 T cell receptor beta chains below, sequenced in a study of OX40 agonist ivuxolimab in advanced cancers. Only in-frame clones appear in the TCRdb table, and some are missing; sequencing was by immunoSEQ multiplex PCR. The data show nearly 80,000 clones, roughly 81% seen once. This specimen consisted of CD4+ or CD8+ T cells sorted from blood, obtained in a trial of the OX40 agonist ivuxolimab. These receptor sequences come from an adult with an advanced solid tumor such as melanoma, head and neck, liver or kidney cancer.

This clone occurred once. At the DNA level, this CDR3 is encoded by other sequences in the same sample as well. This chain connects TRBV30 to TRBJ1-2; 9 positions agree with TRBD1. This CDR3 comprises 13 residues. With V trimmed by 4 bases and J by 7 bases, 7 bases remained unmatched. In germline, CDR1 is GTSNPN, CDR2 SVGIG (reference sequence). The CDR3 DNA follows: TGTGCCTGGACCCTACAGGGGGCCGGTGGCTACACCTTC. Residues: CAWTLQGAGGYTF.

The J gene is TRBJ2-5, the V gene TRBV30, with TRBD2 identical over 8 bases. The CDR3 extends over 12 amino acids. Trimming removed 5 bases from V and 5 bases from J; junction bases left unmatched: 4. Germline V gives CDR1 GTSNPN, CDR2 SVGIG (reference sequence). CDR3 sequence reads: CAWGSGGETQYF. DNA of the CDR3: TGTGCCTGGGGTTCGGGGGGGGAGACCCAGTACTTC.

The chain has TRBV19 and TRBJ1-1, with a weak D call TRBD1 (5 bases). V gave up 9 bases and J gave up 4 bases, with 15 bases separating them. Germline V gene sequence: CDR1 LNHDA, CDR2 SQIVND (reference sequence). The CDR3 is made up of 13 amino acids. The CDR3 is CASGGPLSTEAFF. The CDR3 DNA is TGTGCCAGCGGGGGTCCCCTTAGCACTGAAGCTTTCTTT.

The V call is TRBV7-9, the J call TRBJ2-1; D is unclear. CDR1 is SEHNR, CDR2 FQNEAQ, per germline (reference sequence). This CDR3 has 15 residues. Trimming pared 10 bases from V and 2 bases from J, leaving 18 bases between. Here the CDR3 DNA reads TGTGCCACCCATAGTCGGGTTTCGGCCTACAATGAGCAGTTCTTC. This sequence encodes CATHSRVSAYNEQFF.

The chain links TRBV10-3 to TRBJ2-5; TRBD2 matches 8 bases. The CDR3 runs 15 residues. The V gene's germline CDR1 is ENHRY and CDR2 SYGVKD. Losses at the gene ends were 0 bases for V and 5 bases for J; bases not matched to a gene: 5. The CDR3 DNA reads TGTGCCATCAGTGAGTCACGGGGGGGCCAGGAGACCCAGTACTTC. This codes for CAISESRGGQETQYF.

The chain recombines TRBV20-1 with TRBJ2-7; possibly TRBD1 for D (5 bases). The V gene lost 5 bases and the J gene lost 2 bases, with 7 bases spanning the gap. This CDR3 contains 11 residues. The V gene's germline CDR1 is DFQATT and CDR2 SNEGSKA (reference sequence). CDR3 bases: TGCAGTGCTCCCAGGGCCTACGAGCAGTACTTC. Amino acid sequence: CSAPRAYEQYF.

The V call is TRBV4-1, the J call TRBJ2-2; TRBD2 aligns across 10 bases. The CDR3 covers 19 residues. CDR1 is MGHRA, CDR2 YSYEKL, per germline. V shed 1 base and J 0 bases; nucleotides not matched to a gene: 8. The DNA of the CDR3 is TGCGCCAGCAGCCAAGGTAGCGGGAGGATACCCGCGAACACCGGGGAGCTGTTTTTT. This codes for CASSQGSGRIPANTGELFF.

The chain combines TRBV6-5 with TRBJ2-2; 7 bases line up with TRBD1. Trimming took 6 bases from V and 1 from J; bases not matched to a gene: 5. The CDR3 covers 15 residues. Per germline, CDR1 MNHEY and CDR2 SVGAGI. The CDR3 DNA sequence: TGTGCCAGCAGGATTAGACAGGGGAACACCGGGGAGCTGTTTTTT. It encodes CASRIRQGNTGELFF.

The V gene is TRBV5-1, the J gene TRBJ2-1; perhaps TRBD1 as D (6 bases). Germline-derived CDR1 and CDR2 are SGHRS and YFSETQ. CDR3 length: 17 amino acids. The V and J ends lost 3 bases and 4 bases respectively, with 20 bases between them. The chain's CDR3 is CASSSSQGGTKYNEQFF. DNA for the CDR3: TGCGCCAGCAGCTCTTCTCAAGGGGGTACTAAATACAATGAGCAGTTCTTC.

The V call is TRBV11-1, the J call TRBJ1-1, with D possibly matching TRBD1 (6 bases). The length of the CDR3 is 19 residues. Germline lookup yields CDR1 SGHAT and CDR2 FQDESV (reference sequence). With 1 base removed from V and 4 bases from J, the gap between germline ends came to 25 bases. CDR3 residues: CASSLEFRTRAGVGTEAFF. In nucleotides, the CDR3 is TGTGCCAGCAGCTTAGAGTTCCGGACAAGGGCAGGGGTGGGCACTGAAGCTTTCTTT.

This sequence joins TRBV15 and TRBJ1-2; D gene ambiguous. The CDR3 loop spans 16 amino acids. Trimming removed 0 bases from V and 4 bases from J, with 15 bases in between. Germline CDR1 reads LNHNV; CDR2 reads YYDKDF (reference sequence). CDR3 amino acids: CATSREDPTAPYGYTF. CDR3 sequence (DNA): TGTGCCACCAGCAGAGAGGACCCGACGGCGCCCTATGGCTACACCTTC.

The chain recombines TRBV11-2 with TRBJ1-4; no clear D. This CDR3 has 11 amino acids. V lost 2 bases and J 7 bases, leaving 2 bases between the germline ends. CDR1 SGHAT and CDR2 FQNNGV come from the germline V gene. The CDR3 region has the DNA TGTGCCAGCAGCTTACGTGAAAAACTGTTTTTT. The encoded protein is CASSLREKLFF. The full variable domain, in which reference TRBV11-2 and TRBJ1-4 provide the parts outside the CDR3, is EAGVAQSPRYKIIEKRQSVAFWCNPISGHATLYWYQQILGQGPKLLIQFQNNGVVDDSQLPKDRFSAERLKGVDSTLKIQPAKLEDSAVYLCASSLREKLFFGSGTQLSVL.

V gene TRBV2 combines with J gene TRBJ2-7; 10 bases are a match to TRBD1. The CDR3 length is 13 residues. Germline V gives CDR1 SNHLY, CDR2 FYNNEI. The V segment lost 10 bases and the J segment 2 bases; nucleotides outside the gene matches: 5. CDR3 DNA: TGTGCCAACGCCGGGACAGGGGCCTACGAGCAGTACTTC. Translated, it gives CANAGTGAYEQYF.

In its sample, this clone ranks as medium-sized (0.01 to 0.1%). The chain has TRBV28 and TRBJ1-1; 9 nucleotides agree with TRBD1. The length of the CDR3 is 14 residues. V lost 6 bases and J lost 10; bases outside the gene matches: 12. The germline V gene has CDR1 MDHEN and CDR2 SYDVKM. CDR3 in DNA: TGTGCCAGCAGCTATCGGGACAGGGACTTGGTAGCTTTCTTT. It yields the protein CASSYRDRDLVAFF.

V usage is TRBV4-1 and J usage is TRBJ2-7, with 8 bases fitting TRBD2. V lost 5 bases to trimming and J lost 0 bases; unmatched junction nucleotides: 6. The CDR3 spans 15 residues. Germline lookup yields CDR1 MGHRA and CDR2 YSYEKL. CDR3 bases: TGCGCCAGCAGCACTAGCGGACCTATCTCCTACGAGCAGTACTTC. Amino acids: CASSTSGPISYEQYF.

The V call is TRBV4-1, the J call TRBJ2-3; TRBD2 aligns across 7 bases. This CDR3 is built from 18 residues. V lost 4 bases and J lost 0; bases outside the gene matches: 13. CDR1 and CDR2 from the germline V gene are MGHRA and YSYEKL. CDR3 in DNA: TGCGCCAGCAGCCGGACGGCGCCTAGCGGAGGGAGCACAGATACGCAGTATTTT. Protein: CASSRTAPSGGSTDTQYF.

This sequence joins TRBV7-8 and TRBJ2-1, with no clear D. Per germline, CDR1 SGHVS and CDR2 FQNEAQ. The CDR3 totals 15 residues. The germline V and J ends were trimmed by 3 bases and 2 bases, with 11 bases remaining between them. CDR3 DNA sequence: TGTGCCAGCAGCTTCGAGCGCGCCGCCTACAATGAGCAGTTCTTC. Protein product: CASSFERAAYNEQFF.

The V call is TRBV27, the J call TRBJ2-2, with a possible D match to TRBD1 (5 bases). Germline CDR1 is MNHEY and CDR2 is SMNVEV (reference sequence). The CDR3 spans 16 residues. V lost 5 bases to trimming and J lost 2 bases, with 15 bases between them. In nucleotides, the CDR3 is TGTGCCAGCAGTCTACCATCAGGGTTTAACACCGGGGAGCTGTTTTTT. Translation: CASSLPSGFNTGELFF.

The chain carries TRBV20-1 and TRBJ2-3; possibly TRBD2 for D (6 bases). Between the trimmed V and J ends, which lost 6 bases and 15 bases, there was a span of 19 bases. This CDR3 spans 11 amino acids. Germline CDR1 and CDR2: DFQATT and SNEGSKA (reference sequence). The CDR3 loop reads CSARPGLTDYF. CDR3 coding DNA: TGCAGTGCCCGTCCGGGACTGACGGATTATTTT.

This clone was observed a handful of times. The gene calls are TRBV19 and TRBJ2-7; D gene ambiguous. The germline V and J ends were trimmed by 5 bases and 2 bases, with 13 bases remaining between them. From germline, CDR1 is LNHDA and CDR2 SQIVND (reference sequence). The CDR3 sequence is 14 residues long. CDR3 nucleotide sequence: TGTGCCAGTAGTCTTCGAAATACCCCCTACGAGCAGTACTTC. Translating gives CASSLRNTPYEQYF.

The J gene is TRBJ2-4, the V gene TRBV19, with TRBD2 identical over 7 bases. The V gene's germline CDR1 is LNHDA and CDR2 SQIVND (reference sequence). This CDR3 spans 13 amino acids. Trimming removed 11 bases from V and 3 bases from J; junction bases left unmatched: 7. The CDR3 DNA reads as TGTGCCGCAAGCGGGGCCCGCAAAAACATTCAGTACTTC. Encoded protein: CAASGARKNIQYF. The full variable domain, its missing parts supplied by reference TRBV19 and TRBJ2-4, is DGGITQSPKYLFRKEGQNVTLSCEQNLNHDAMYWYRQDPGQGLRLIYYSQIVNDFQKGDIAEGYSVSREKKESFPLTVTSAQKNPTAFYLCAASGARKNIQYFGAGTRLSVL.

The J gene is TRBJ2-5, the V gene TRBV6-6, with 7 nucleotides matching TRBD1. The J call may be mistaken, given a closer DNA end match to TRBJ2-7. The CDR3 loop spans 14 amino acids. Germline V gene sequence: CDR1 MNHNY, CDR2 SVGAGI (reference sequence). CDR3 in DNA: TGTGCCAGCAGCCAATACGACAGGGTGTACGAGCAGTACTTC. Its translation is CASSQYDRVYEQYF.

J is TRBJ2-2 and V is TRBV18, with D perhaps TRBD1 (6 bases). V lost 6 bases, J lost 0 bases, and 8 bases lay in between. Per the germline V gene, CDR1 is KGHSH and CDR2 is LQKENI. The CDR3 has 14 residues. The CDR3 nucleotides read TGTGCCAGCTCTGGGACACCGAACACCGGGGAGCTGTTTTTT. Its translation is CASSGTPNTGELFF.

The chain has TRBV19 and TRBJ1-1; 7 nucleotides agree with TRBD1. The CDR3 covers 14 residues. V lost 5 bases and J lost 4; bases outside the gene matches: 7. CDR1 and CDR2 from the germline V gene are LNHDA and SQIVND (reference sequence). The CDR3 reads CASSGQGEGTEAFF. Written as DNA, the CDR3 is TGTGCCAGTAGTGGGCAGGGGGAGGGCACTGAAGCTTTCTTT.

The chain is built from TRBV19 and TRBJ2-3, with D possibly being TRBD2 (6 bases). The CDR3 runs to 15 residues. V dropped 3 bases and J dropped 5 bases, with 15 bases sitting between them. Germline CDR1 and CDR2: LNHDA and SQIVND (reference sequence). CDR3 DNA sequence: TGTGCCAGTAGTATCCCGGGACTCATGAGAGATACGCAGTATTTT. It is translated as CASSIPGLMRDTQYF.

The chain is built from TRBV19 and TRBJ2-7; D is uncertain. Per germline, CDR1 LNHDA and CDR2 SQIVND (reference sequence). Trimming took 3 bases from V and 6 from J, leaving 9 bases between them. This CDR3 spans 12 amino acids. DNA of the CDR3: TGTGCCAGTAGTATGGAATCCGGCGAGCAGTACTTC. Protein sequence: CASSMESGEQYF. The full variable domain, in which reference TRBV19 and TRBJ2-7 provide the parts outside the CDR3, is DGGITQSPKYLFRKEGQNVTLSCEQNLNHDAMYWYRQDPGQGLRLIYYSQIVNDFQKGDIAEGYSVSREKKESFPLTVTSAQKNPTAFYLCASSMESGEQYFGPGTRLTVT.

The rearrangement joins TRBV7-2 to TRBJ2-1; TRBD2 agrees at 8 bases. Germline V gene sequence: CDR1 SGHTA, CDR2 FQGNSA. The CDR3 loop spans 14 amino acids. Losses at the gene ends were 1 base for V and 8 bases for J; bases not matched to a gene: 4. The CDR3, as DNA: TGTGCCAGCAGCTTAGGACTAGCGTTCGATGAGCAGTTCTTC. This gives the protein CASSLGLAFDEQFF.

The V gene is TRBV19, the J gene TRBJ2-3; a weak D match, TRBD1 (7 bases). Germline V lookup: CDR1 LNHDA, CDR2 SQIVND (reference sequence). The CDR3 has 14 residues. The V gene lost 4 bases and the J gene lost 6 bases, with 14 bases spanning the gap. The CDR3 is CASSNRQGLDTQYF. The CDR3 DNA reads as TGTGCCAGTAGTAACCGACAGGGACTGGATACGCAGTATTTT.

V gene TRBV12-5 combines with J gene TRBJ2-7; D remains unclear. CDR1 LGHNT and CDR2 FRNRAP come from the germline V gene. This CDR3 is 14 amino acids long. Trimming took 5 bases from V and 0 from J, leaving 11 bases between them. This CDR3 reads CASGIDVSSYEQYF. CDR3 in DNA: TGTGCTAGTGGTATCGACGTGAGCTCCTACGAGCAGTACTTC.